This TCR beta chain was retrieved from a study of CD4 T cells in relation to SARS-CoV-2 and coronaviruses (dated by TCRdb to the early 2020s). Regarding the study in general: The ViraFEST assay cultured PBMCs with antigen for roughly 11 days, then sequenced TCR beta CDR3s to find antigen-specific clonal expansions. The Adaptive Biotechnologies TCR-sequencing kit was used to sequence samples from three pre-COVID donors and the naive versus memory experiments, whereas other data were Illumina-based. The negative reference condition was either a culture with an HIV-1 Nef peptide pool or a culture with no peptide. At the level of individual TCR clonotypes, the study measured memory CD4+ T cell crossreactivity between SARS-CoV-2 spike protein and common cold coronavirus spike proteins. A different TCR-beta assay, based on Illumina, was used to sequence expansion assays from other donors in the study. Using patient-derived lymphoblastoid cell lines, the shared crossreactive spike epitopes were mapped to their HLA restriction. Broad study findings and their caveats: Approximately 61% of donors had memory CD4+ clonotypes that crossrecognized SARS-CoV-2 and at least one common cold coronavirus spike. Pre-pandemic and post-infection samples were not both contributed by any donor, so tracing of the source of pre-existing responses was limited. Crossreactive clones showed significantly weaker SARS-CoV-2-driven expansion than monoreactive clones, consistent with antigenic imprinting. Small numbers of patients and of tested TCRs limited the study. Since the crossreactivity analysis centred on spike protein, crossreactivity against other viral proteins was not assessed.

CD4+ T cells from unexposed donors were collected before the COVID-19 pandemic (2011-2018). The EasySep CD4+ T cell isolation kit was used to isolate CD4+ T cells once the cultures had run for roughly 10 days. Unexposed donor CD4+ T cells were tested for reactivity to SARS-CoV-2 S and N and four common cold coronavirus spike pools, as cell number allowed. Each well received around 1.8 million PBMCs, cultured in IMDM supplemented with 5% human AB serum and roughly 10 IU/ml IL-2. Half of the culture medium was replaced with fresh IL-2-containing medium on days 3 and 7. Each peptide culture condition was generally run in triplicate replicate wells. The leukapheresis product used for the unexposed donors was purchased from a commercial source. Ficoll-Paque PLUS gradient centrifugation was used to isolate PBMCs from leukapheresis product or whole blood. PBMCs were either cryopreserved at -140 degrees C or used fresh in the expansion assay. The QIAamp Micro DNA Kit was used to extract genomic DNA from the CD4+ T cells.

Turning to this clone: Its antigen target is currently unknown. No base quality information exists; no much larger clone differs at one position.

CDR1 and CDR2 are read off the germline V gene as MRHNA and SNTAGT. Spanning cysteine to phenylalanine, the CDR3 consists of 15 amino acids. Only CDR3 DNA is held: 45 bases, read in frame from base 1. V has 4 bases trimmed and J has 5 bases trimmed; junction bases matching no gene number 5. Preparation of the library involved the immunoSEQ multiplex PCR assay. Turning to the authors' computational methods: During preprocessing, nonproductive sequences were discarded, as were any CDR3s that did not begin with C, did not end with F or W, or were shorter than 7 amino acids. The MANAFEST web app identified antigen-specific clonotypes based on expansion compared with the reference and other culture wells. A clone was considered positive if the clone showed significant expansion compared with the reference culture in 2 of 3 replicate wells at an FDR below 0.05. To be called positive, a clone also had to show significant expansion compared with every other tandem well and an odds ratio greater than 5. Pairwise Levenshtein distance, computed with the stringdist R package after three terminal residues were trimmed from each end, was used as the measure of CDR3 homology. Sourced from immuneACCESS, this table was stored by TCRdb with only in-frame sequences that have V and J called. A share of the clones is absent; for the studies checked, an unresolved V gene accounts for under half, and the remainder has no known explanation. Clone size and the V and J calls come from that table; the DNA yielded D and trimming. The sample data list around 20,000 clones, and more than 70% of these were observed just once. Roughly 12% of the sample belongs to the ten largest clones.

Here the chain combines TRBV6-4 and TRBJ2-2; TRBD1 lines up with 9 middle nucleotides. The sequence was obtained from a human donor in good health. What was sequenced was CD4+ T cells from PBMCs, cultured in vitro. This receptor carries the CDR3 CASSALTGGTGELFF. The bases are TGTGCCAGCAGTGCTCTGACAGGGGGGACCGGGGAGCTGTTTTTT.